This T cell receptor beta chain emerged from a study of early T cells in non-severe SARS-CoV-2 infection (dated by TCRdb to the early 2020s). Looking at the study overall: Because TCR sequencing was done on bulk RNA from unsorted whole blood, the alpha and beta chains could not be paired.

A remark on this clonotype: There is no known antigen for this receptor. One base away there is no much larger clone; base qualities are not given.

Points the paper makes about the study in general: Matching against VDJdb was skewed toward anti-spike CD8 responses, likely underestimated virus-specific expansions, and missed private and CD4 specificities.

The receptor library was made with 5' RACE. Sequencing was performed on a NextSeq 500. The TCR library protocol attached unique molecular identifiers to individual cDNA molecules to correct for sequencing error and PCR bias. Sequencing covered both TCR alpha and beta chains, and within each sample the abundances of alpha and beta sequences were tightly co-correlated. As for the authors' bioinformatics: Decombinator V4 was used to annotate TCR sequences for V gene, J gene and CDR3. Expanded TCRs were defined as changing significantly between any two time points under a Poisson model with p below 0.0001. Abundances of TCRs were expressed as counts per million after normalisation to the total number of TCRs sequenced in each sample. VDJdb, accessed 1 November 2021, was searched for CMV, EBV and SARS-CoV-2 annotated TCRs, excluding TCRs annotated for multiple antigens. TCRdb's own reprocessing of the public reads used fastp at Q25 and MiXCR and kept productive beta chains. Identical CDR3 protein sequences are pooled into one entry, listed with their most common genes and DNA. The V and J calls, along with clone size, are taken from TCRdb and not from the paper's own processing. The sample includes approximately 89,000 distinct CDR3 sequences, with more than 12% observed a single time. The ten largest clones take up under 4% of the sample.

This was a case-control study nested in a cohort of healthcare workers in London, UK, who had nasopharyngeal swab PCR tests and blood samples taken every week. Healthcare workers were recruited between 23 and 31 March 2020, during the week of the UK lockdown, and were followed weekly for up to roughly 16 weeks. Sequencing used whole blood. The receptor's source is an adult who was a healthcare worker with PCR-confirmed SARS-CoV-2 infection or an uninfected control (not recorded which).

The CDR3 in this case is CASSPLNGLEGGYTF. The bases are TGTGCCAGCAGTCCCCTCAATGGCCTGGAGGGCGGCTACACCTTC. Recombination joined TRBV6-5 with TRBJ1-2; no D segment can be confidently identified. There are 15 amino acids in the CDR3, from cysteine to phenylalanine inclusive. The kept DNA is CDR3 alone, 45 bases in frame from the first base. The germline V gene supplies CDR1 MNHEY and CDR2 SVGAGI. V sheds 5 bases and J sheds 8 bases, leaving 21 bases between their ends.